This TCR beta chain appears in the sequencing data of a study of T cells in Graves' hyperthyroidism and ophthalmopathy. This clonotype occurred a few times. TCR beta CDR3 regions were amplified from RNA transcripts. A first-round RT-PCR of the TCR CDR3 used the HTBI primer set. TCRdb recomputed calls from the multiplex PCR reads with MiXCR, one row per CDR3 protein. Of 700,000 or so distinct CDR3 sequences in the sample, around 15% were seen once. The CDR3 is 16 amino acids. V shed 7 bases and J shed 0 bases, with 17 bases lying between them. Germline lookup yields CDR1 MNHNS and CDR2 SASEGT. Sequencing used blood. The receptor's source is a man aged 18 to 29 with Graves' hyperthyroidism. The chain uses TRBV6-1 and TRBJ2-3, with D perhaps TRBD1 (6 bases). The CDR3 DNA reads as TGTGCCAGCACGAAACCGACAGGTCTTAGCACAGATACGCAGTATTTT. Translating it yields CASTKPTGLSTDTQYF.